The rows below give T cell receptor beta chains drawn from one sample of a study of cytomegalovirus exposure and HLA in healthy donors. Clones were read by immunoSEQ multiplex PCR, and TCRdb kept only the in-frame ones, dropping some. The data contain over 250,000 clones, 70% to 90% of them singletons. Material for sequencing was PBMCs. Receptors originate from a woman aged 18-29 years in good health and CMV-seronegative. The CDR3 runs from the conserved cysteine through the conserved F or W. The D gene is left open where the match is weak. The listing skips clone size in some rows; elsewhere it reads once, few, many or a size class.

.	TRBV5-4	TRBJ2-3	.	CASSLDQTDTQYF	TGTGCCAGCAGCTTGGACCAGACAGATACGCAGTATTTT
few	TRBV5-1	TRBJ2-1	.	CASSYSSGHEQFF	TGCGCCAGCAGCTACAGTAGTGGCCATGAGCAGTTCTTC
.	TRBV28	TRBJ1-6	.	CASSDTRPARERGSPLHF	TGTGCCAGCAGTGATACCCGACCTGCCAGGGAAAGGGGGTCACCCCTCCACTTT
.	TRBV27	TRBJ2-2	TRBD2	CASSLGPGTSFAGELFF	TGTGCCAGCAGTTTAGGACCCGGGACTAGCTTTGCCGGGGAGCTGTTTTTT
.	TRBV7-2	TRBJ1-2	.	CASSPQGLGYTF	TGTGCCAGCAGTCCCCAGGGTCTTGGCTACACCTTC
.	TRBV7-9	TRBJ2-2	TRBD1	CASSTDRGLYTGELFF	TGTGCCAGCAGCACTGACAGGGGGCTATACACCGGGGAGCTGTTTTTT
.	TRBV6-1	TRBJ2-7	TRBD1	CASSELPDRGGEQYF	TGTGCCAGCAGTGAGCTCCCTGACAGGGGAGGCGAGCAGTACTTC
once	TRBV30	TRBJ2-7	TRBD2	CAAGPGLVPSYEQYF	TGTGCCGCCGGACCGGGACTAGTACCCTCCTACGAGCAGTACTTC
.	TRBV30	TRBJ2-5	.	CAWSQLGGTQYF	TGTGCCTGGAGTCAACTAGGGGGGACCCAGTACTTC
.	TRBV9	TRBJ2-7	.	CASSVVGGGAYEQYF	TGTGCCAGCAGCGTAGTAGGCGGAGGAGCCTACGAGCAGTACTTC
.	TRBV28	TRBJ2-7	TRBD1	CASSFPDRGTYEQYF	TGTGCCAGCAGTTTTCCGGACAGGGGGACTTACGAGCAGTACTTC
.	TRBV7-2	TRBJ1-1	.	CASSLVPGPGLNTEAFF	TGTGCCAGCAGCTTAGTTCCAGGCCCAGGCCTAAACACTGAAGCTTTCTTT
.	TRBV11-3	TRBJ2-5	TRBD1	CASSPGQGETQYF	TGTGCCAGCAGCCCAGGACAGGGAGAGACCCAGTACTTC
once	TRBV6-6	TRBJ1-2	.	CASSRGTPGYGYTF	TGTGCCAGCAGCCGAGGGACTCCGGGGTATGGCTACACCTTC
.	TRBV9	TRBJ2-7	TRBD2	CASSVGGTSGSYEQYF	TGTGCCAGCAGCGTAGGAGGGACTAGCGGGTCCTACGAGCAGTACTTC
.	TRBV5-6	TRBJ2-7	TRBD2	CASSLGLAGNYEQYF	TGTGCCAGCAGCTTGGGGCTAGCGGGAAACTACGAGCAGTACTTC
.	TRBV9	TRBJ2-3	TRBD1	CASSARGRTQYF	TGTGCCAGCAGCGCCAGGGGGCGTACGCAGTATTTT
.	TRBV7-9	TRBJ1-1	.	CASSLGGGNTEAFF	TGTGCCAGCAGCTTAGGCGGGGGTAACACTGAAGCTTTCTTT